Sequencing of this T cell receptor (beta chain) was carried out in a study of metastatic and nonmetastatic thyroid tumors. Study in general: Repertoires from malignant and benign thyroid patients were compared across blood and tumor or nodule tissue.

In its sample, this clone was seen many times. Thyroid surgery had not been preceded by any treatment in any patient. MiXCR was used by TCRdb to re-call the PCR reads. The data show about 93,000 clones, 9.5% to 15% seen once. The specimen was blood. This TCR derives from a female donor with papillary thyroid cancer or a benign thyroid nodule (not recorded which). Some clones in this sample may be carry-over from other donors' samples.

This chain's CDR3 is CSAIRGGSSEKLFF. The CDR3 region has the DNA TGCAGTGCCATCCGAGGGGGCTCTAGTGAAAAACTGTTTTTT. The V and J genes are TRBV20-1 and TRBJ1-4, with 7 bases fitting TRBD1. Germline CDR1 and CDR2: DFQATT and SNEGSKA (reference sequence). Trimming removed 6 bases from V and 7 bases from J; junction bases left unmatched: 11. The CDR3 spans 14 residues.